The 25 T cell receptor beta chains in this list originate from one sample, sequenced in a study of CD8 T cells in ankylosing spondylitis. TCRdb re-analysed the 5' RACE reads in MiXCR, keeping a single row per CDR3 protein. The table lists just under 350,000 distinct CDR3 sequences, roughly 14% of them singletons. The specimen sequenced was blood, either unsorted or a sorted T cell fraction (not recorded which). The receptors come from a male donor with ankylosing spondylitis or in good health (not recorded which).

The table lists this clonotype with a few counts. The J gene is TRBJ2-1, the V gene TRBV12-5; D possibly uses TRBD1 or TRBD2 (5 bases each). Trimming cost V 1 base and J 9 bases, with 16 bases left between them. This CDR3 has 15 amino acids. The germline gives CDR1 LGHNT, CDR2 FRNRAP. The CDR3: CASGLGTGTGSEQFF. CDR3 sequence (DNA): TGTGCTAGTGGTTTGGGGACTGGGACGGGTAGTGAGCAGTTCTTC.

Written as DNA, the CDR3 is TGCAGCGTTAGGACAGGGTTCCCCGGGGAGCTGTTTTTT. Amino acid sequence: CSVRTGFPGELFF. This chain joins TRBV29-1 and TRBJ2-2, with TRBD1 identical over 8 bases. V dropped 5 bases and J dropped 6; count of bases not matched to a gene: 5. There are 13 residues in the CDR3. Germline-derived CDR1 and CDR2 are SQVTM and ANQGSEA.

The V gene is TRBV6-2 or TRBV6-3, the J gene TRBJ2-1; 8 positions agree with TRBD2. The CDR3 totals 15 residues. J was trimmed by 8 bases and V by 6 bases; bases with no gene match: 12. Germline CDR1 is MNHEY and CDR2 is SVGEGT. The CDR3 DNA follows: TGTGCCAGCAGCTCCGCCGGGACTAGGGGCGATGAGCAGTTCTTC. Amino acid sequence: CASSSAGTRGDEQFF.

The chain recombines TRBV18 with TRBJ2-3; 7 nucleotides line up with TRBD2. Germline trimming cut 3 bases from V and 7 bases from J; bases unmatched to any gene: 10. There are 15 residues in the CDR3. The germline gives CDR1 KGHSH, CDR2 LQKENI. In DNA, the CDR3 is TGTGCCAGCTCACCCCCGGGACTACAACCCAATACGCAGTATTTT. This sequence encodes CASSPPGLQPNTQYF.

This clonotype has just a few counts. The rearrangement joins TRBV27 to TRBJ2-1; 7 nucleotides agree with TRBD1. Losses at the gene ends were 6 bases for V and 2 bases for J; bases not matched to a gene: 4. The CDR3 consists of 14 residues. Germline V gene sequence: CDR1 MNHEY, CDR2 SMNVEV (reference sequence). The CDR3 is CASRGTEPYNEQFF. Written as DNA, the CDR3 is TGTGCCAGCAGGGGGACAGAACCCTACAATGAGCAGTTCTTC.

There are a few counts of this clonotype. The rearrangement uses TRBV2 and TRBJ1-1; no definite D call. Trimming removed 4 bases at V and 8 bases at J, with 8 bases between. CDR3 size: 11 residues. Germline loops: CDR1 SNHLY, CDR2 FYNNEI. The CDR3 loop is CASSGLNEAFF. The CDR3 nucleotides read TGTGCCAGCAGTGGGTTGAACGAAGCTTTCTTT.

This clonotype was counted between two and nine times. The rearrangement links TRBV29-1 to TRBJ2-7; either TRBD1 or TRBD2 may fit D (8 bases each). Germline-derived CDR1 and CDR2 are SQVTM and ANQGSEA. There are 15 residues in the CDR3. V lost 6 bases and J 0 bases, leaving 18 bases between the germline ends. In nucleotides, the CDR3 is TGCAGCGTACAGGGGGTAGCGGGAACCTCCTACGAGCAGTACTTC. This encodes CSVQGVAGTSYEQYF.

A few counts support this clonotype. The genes are TRBV25-1 and TRBJ1-1; 8 nucleotides line up with TRBD1. CDR1 MGHDK and CDR2 SYGVNS come from the germline V gene. CDR3 length: 13 residues. Trimming removed 9 bases from V and 5 bases from J; junction bases left unmatched: 8. The CDR3 here is CASAGGPGTEAFF. The CDR3 coding sequence is TGTGCCAGTGCAGGGGGCCCGGGTACTGAAGCTTTCTTT.

This clonotype showed up just a few times. The chain employs TRBV2 and TRBJ1-2; no clear D. This CDR3 is 14 amino acids long. Between the trimmed V and J ends, which lost 2 bases and 6 bases, there was a span of 13 bases. Germline CDR1 reads SNHLY; CDR2 reads FYNNEI. The CDR3 region is CASSEFGQANGYTF. The CDR3 nucleotides read TGTGCCAGCAGTGAATTTGGGCAGGCTAATGGCTACACCTTC.

This clonotype was seen at least ten times. This chain connects TRBV4-1 to TRBJ2-7; 10 bases fit TRBD2. The germline V gene has CDR1 MGHRA and CDR2 YSYEKL. V shed 2 bases, J shed 1 base, and the junction held 5 bases outside the gene matches. The CDR3 has 16 amino acids. CDR3 in amino acids: CASSQSLAGASYEQYF. CDR3 DNA sequence: TGCGCCAGCAGCCAAAGTCTAGCGGGAGCTTCCTACGAGCAGTACTTC.

The V and J genes are TRBV3-1 and TRBJ2-4, with 7 bases identical to TRBD1. The CDR3 is made up of 18 amino acids. Germline V CDR1 and CDR2: LGHDT, YNNKEL (reference sequence). The V segment lost 1 base and the J segment 0 bases; nucleotides outside the gene matches: 9. The CDR3 DNA reads TGTGCCAGCAGCCAAGGGGGACAGACCGATCCAGCCAAAAACATTCAGTACTTC. This sequence encodes CASSQGGQTDPAKNIQYF. The variable domain in full, completed from reference TRBV3-1 and TRBJ2-4, reads DTAVSQTPKYLVTQMGNDKSIKCEQNLGHDTMYWYKQDSKKFLKIMFSYNNKELIINETVPNRFSPKSPDKAHLNLHINSLELGDSAVYFCASSQGGQTDPAKNIQYFGAGTRLSVL.

This clonotype was seen a handful of times. CDR3 in amino acids: CASSQERLAGRETQYF. As DNA, the CDR3 is TGTGCCAGCAGCCAAGAAAGGCTAGCGGGACGAGAGACCCAGTACTTC. The chain employs TRBV3-1 and TRBJ2-5; 9 bases agree with TRBD2. The CDR3 consists of 16 residues. V dropped 0 bases and J dropped 4; count of bases not matched to a gene: 6. CDR1 is LGHDT and CDR2 is YNNKEL in the germline V gene (reference sequence).

This clonotype was detected only a few times. The chain uses TRBV9 and TRBJ2-1; 11 bases line up with TRBD2. This CDR3 has 18 residues. Germline values: CDR1 SGDLS, CDR2 YYNGEE. V was clipped by 2 bases and J by 5 bases; unmatched bases: 12. The CDR3 is CASSVNYLAGGPHNEQFF. The DNA for the CDR3 is TGTGCCAGCAGCGTTAACTATTTAGCGGGAGGGCCCCACAATGAGCAGTTCTTC.

This clonotype showed up just a few times. The gene calls are TRBV30 and TRBJ2-3; a weak D match, TRBD2 (6 bases). The CDR3 runs to 12 residues. The ends were cut back, 3 bases at V and 4 bases at J, with 8 bases in the middle. CDR1 GTSNPN and CDR2 SVGIG come from the germline V gene (reference sequence). CDR3 sequence reads: CAWSSGADTQYF. The DNA of the CDR3 is TGTGCCTGGAGCTCGGGGGCAGATACGCAGTATTTT.

Only a few counts were recorded for this clonotype. The chain uses TRBV2 and TRBJ2-2, with D maybe TRBD1 (5 bases). This CDR3 is built from 15 residues. V was shortened by 6 bases and J by 0 bases, with 11 bases between the two germline ends. Per the germline V gene, CDR1 is SNHLY and CDR2 is FYNNEI. CDR3 bases: TGTGCCAGCAGAACACAGGTTTCGAACACCGGGGAGCTGTTTTTT. Encoded protein: CASRTQVSNTGELFF.

This clonotype turned up a few times. The chain joins TRBV10-3 to TRBJ1-2; D uncertain. This CDR3 region has 15 residues. Germline values: CDR1 ENHRY, CDR2 SYGVKD. The ends were cut back, 3 bases at V and 3 bases at J, with 14 bases in the middle. This chain's CDR3 is CAISDSVGSDYGYTF. CDR3 DNA: TGTGCCATCAGTGATTCAGTCGGAAGTGACTATGGCTACACCTTC.

The chain links TRBV12-3 or TRBV12-4 to TRBJ1-2; no definite D call. The germline V and J ends were trimmed by 3 bases and 3 bases, with 8 bases remaining between them. The CDR3 covers 13 residues. The CDR3 bases are TGTGCCAGCAGTTTTAGGGAATACTATGGCTACACCTTC. Residues: CASSFREYYGYTF.

A few counts support this clonotype. V usage is TRBV12-3 or TRBV12-4 and J usage is TRBJ1-1; TRBD1 matches 10 bases. There are 12 residues in the CDR3. V was pared by 5 bases and J by 6 bases, with 0 bases of the junction left unmatched. The CDR3 bases are TGTGCCAGCAGTGGGACAGGGGCTGAAGCTTTCTTT. Its protein product is CASSGTGAEAFF.

The table lists this clonotype with a few counts. The chain has TRBV24-1 and TRBJ2-3, with a possible D match to TRBD1 (5 bases). This CDR3 has 16 amino acids. V dropped 4 bases and J dropped 0 bases, with 13 bases sitting between them. Germline assignment: CDR1 KGHDR and CDR2 SFDVKD. The CDR3 coding sequence is TGTGCCACCAGTGACTCAGGCCAGGGCAGCACAGATACGCAGTATTTT. It translates to CATSDSGQGSTDTQYF.

This clonotype was seen a few times. The chain is built from TRBV25-1 and TRBJ1-1; tentatively, D is TRBD1 (5 bases). V dropped 3 bases and J dropped 2 bases, with 16 bases sitting between them. CDR3 length equals 16 residues. The germline V gene encodes CDR1 MGHDK and CDR2 SYGVNS. CDR3 DNA: TGTGCCAGCAGTGAGAACCGGGACCCGCGAAACACTGAAGCTTTCTTT. Translated: CASSENRDPRNTEAFF.

This clonotype was seen more than once but under ten times. The gene calls are TRBV19 and TRBJ2-3; D not resolved. The V end lost 6 bases, the J end lost 1 base, and 20 bases lay between the germline ends. The CDR3 extends over 17 amino acids. CDR1 is LNHDA and CDR2 is SQIVND in the germline V gene (reference sequence). Here the CDR3 DNA reads TGTGCCAGTAGCCCCCGGGTAGTCTCAGCCCGCACAGATACGCAGTATTTT. Translating gives CASSPRVVSARTDTQYF.

This clonotype was seen a few times. The chain recombines TRBV6-1 with TRBJ2-5; 8 bases are shared with TRBD1. Germline V gives CDR1 MNHNS, CDR2 SASEGT. V dropped 6 bases and J dropped 5; count of bases not matched to a gene: 14. This CDR3 spans 16 amino acids. CDR3 sequence reads: CASRPSQGAGRETQYF. The CDR3, as DNA: TGTGCCAGCAGACCCTCCCAGGGGGCAGGCCGGGAGACCCAGTACTTC.

This clonotype was counted between two and nine times. This rearrangement joins TRBV5-1 to TRBJ2-7; 9 bases match TRBD2. CDR1 SGHRS and CDR2 YFSETQ come from the germline V gene. This CDR3 is 15 amino acids long. The J segment lost 0 bases and the V segment lost 5 bases, leaving 6 bases of the junction unmatched. CDR3: CASRKDSGSSYEQYF. The CDR3 DNA reads as TGCGCCAGCAGGAAGGATAGCGGGAGCTCCTACGAGCAGTACTTC.

This clonotype was counted at least ten times. The chain recombines TRBV19 with TRBJ2-3, with D hard to call. This CDR3 has 11 amino acids. The germline V gene has CDR1 LNHDA and CDR2 SQIVND (reference sequence). The V gene lost 8 bases and the J gene lost 5 bases, with 8 bases spanning the gap. The CDR3 DNA is TGTGCCAGTGTACATGGAGATACGCAGTATTTT. It is translated as CASVHGDTQYF. The full variable domain, rest sourced from reference TRBV19 and TRBJ2-3, is DGGITQSPKYLFRKEGQNVTLSCEQNLNHDAMYWYRQDPGQGLRLIYYSQIVNDFQKGDIAEGYSVSREKKESFPLTVTSAQKNPTAFYLCASVHGDTQYFGPGTRLTVL.

CDR3 in amino acids: CSASRDRGQYQYF. The CDR3 DNA sequence: TGCAGTGCTAGTAGAGACAGGGGCCAATATCAGTATTTT. The chain uses TRBV20-1 and TRBJ2-3, with TRBD1 matching 8 bases. Germline-derived CDR1 and CDR2 are DFQATT and SNEGSKA (reference sequence). V dropped 3 bases and J dropped 12; count of bases not matched to a gene: 11. This CDR3 has 13 residues.